This TCR beta chain was recovered during a study of blood T cells in healthy people across ages (dated by TCRdb to the mid-2010s). Describing the broader study: In model experiments, template switching captured roughly one uniquely barcoded TCR beta cDNA molecule for every two T cells. The study measured age-related changes in TCR beta repertoire diversity using deep sequencing normalized with unique cDNA molecular identifiers. Four age groups were formed from the donors: young (average roughly 15 years), middle-aged (approximately 41), aged (62) and long-lived (approximately 78). To avoid experimental bias, donors of different ages were distributed randomly across sequencing lanes. The study analyzed two additional independent replicas of 1 million unique cDNA reads from the same blood draw for two donors, one aged 18 to 30 and one aged 80 or older. General findings and caveats noted by the study authors: Estimates of total diversity based on one million sequenced T cells were considered lower bounds and underestimates. Observed TCR beta diversity correlated strongly with the percentage of naive T cells measured by flow cytometry. The CMV infection status of donors was not known, potentially confounding age-related changes in expanded clonotypes. As age increased, observed TCR beta diversity per million T cells dropped in a roughly linear way, and a significant reduction was already evident by age around 41. Bulk unsorted PBMC profiling prevented conclusive comparison of naive and antigen-experienced compartments. Compared with the aged group, the long-lived group had more naive CD4+ T cells, fewer expanded clones and increased TCR diversity, a pattern suggesting age selection.

The protocol used for the library was 5' RACE. A second PCR of about 6 to 12 cycles was run with a J-beta primer mix and a sample-barcoded 5' primer. A unique molecular identifier was introduced onto each TCR beta cDNA molecule by a template-switch 5' adaptor carrying 12 random nucleotides. At least 2.5 million CDR3-containing paired-end reads were obtained from each sample. First-strand cDNA was synthesized from all RNA with the Mint cDNA synthesis kit, primed by a TRBC-specific oligonucleotide. Following uracil-DNA glycosylase treatment, all cDNA underwent a first 18-cycle PCR with the universal primers M1SS and BC2_uni_R. As for the authors' bioinformatics: Each sample was normalized by randomly selecting 1 million high-quality reads, each carrying a distinct molecular identifier. Instead of being binned into consensus sequences, reads that shared molecular identifiers were thrown out. MiTCR, with a Q25 quality threshold and the strictest error-elimination algorithm, was used for CDR3 identification, clonotype clustering and error correction. A nonparametric unseen species model with Euler transformation was used to estimate lower-bound total TCR beta diversity. The raw public data were reprocessed by TCRdb itself: fastp quality trimming at Q25, MiXCR clonotype calling, in-frame beta chains only. For every CDR3 protein sequence, its rows merge into one entry that carries the most common genes and DNA. TCRdb, not the original authors, processed these V and J calls. The sample table shows over 1,500,000 distinct CDR3 sequences, and about 39% are seen once. Of the sample, roughly 24% is held by the ten largest clones.

Trimming takes 1 base from V and 6 bases from J, and the germline ends sit 14 bases apart. The CDR3 runs 15 amino acids, cysteine and phenylalanine included. Left in the record is the CDR3 DNA by itself, 45 bases read in frame from the first base. The germline V gene supplies CDR1 KGHDR and CDR2 SFDVKD. With respect to this clonotype: There is no known antigen for this receptor. No base quality values were provided; no much bigger clone lies one nucleotide off.

The donors were roughly 40 Caucasian individuals from Russia, aged roughly 6 to 90 years, who were systemically healthy. Each donor gave approximately 9.3 milliliters of peripheral blood, collected into EDTA-treated Vacutainer tubes. PBMCs were isolated by Ficoll-Paque density-gradient centrifugation, with at least 7 million obtained per sample. Total RNA, at least 6 micrograms per sample, was extracted from PBMCs with Trizol reagent. For every donor, an aliquot of PBMCs went through flow cytometry to measure the percentages of naive CD45RAhigh/CD27high T cells. This receptor was taken from a human donor in good health. The chain employs TRBV24-1 and TRBJ1-2, with the D gene uncertain. Sequencing was done on a sample of blood. The nucleotide sequence is given as TGTGCCACCAGTGATTTCCGCGCGGGAGGCCATGGCTACACCTTC. This yields the protein CATSDFRAGGHGYTF.